This is a list of T cell receptor beta chains from one sample in a study of T cell responses to AZD1222 COVID-19 vaccine. The method was immunoSEQ multiplex PCR; TCRdb's version includes in-frame clones alone and lacks a portion of them. The table has about 97,000 clones, approximately 91% seen once. The material sequenced was peripheral blood, taken on day 0 of AZD1222 vaccination. The receptor set was obtained from an adult in good health. The CDR3 runs from the conserved cysteine through the conserved F or W. A D gene is named only where the DNA matches it firmly. For some rows the clone size is stated as once, few or many, or as a class when expanded; others skip it.

v_gene: TRBV7-9; abundance: -; d_gene: TRBD1; j_gene: TRBJ2-7; CDR3nt: TGTGCCACCACCAACCGGGACAGGGCGTACGAGCAGTACTTC; CDR3aa: CATTNRDRAYEQYF
v_gene: TRBV6-2/TRBV6-3; abundance: -; d_gene: TRBD2; j_gene: TRBJ2-5; CDR3nt: TGTGCCAGCAGTCTAGCGGGGGGCCGAGAGACCCAGTACTTC; CDR3aa: CASSLAGGRETQYF
v_gene: TRBV6-2/TRBV6-3; abundance: -; d_gene: -; j_gene: TRBJ2-3; CDR3nt: TGTGCCAGCAGTTACTCTAGCACAGATACGCAGTATTTT; CDR3aa: CASSYSSTDTQYF
v_gene: TRBV5-4; abundance: -; d_gene: -; j_gene: TRBJ1-2; CDR3nt: TGTGCCAGCAGCTTAACCAGTTATGGCTACACCTTC; CDR3aa: CASSLTSYGYTF
v_gene: TRBV28; abundance: -; d_gene: TRBD2; j_gene: TRBJ2-5; CDR3nt: TGTGCCAGCAGATCGGGCGGGGGGTTCCCTGAGACCCAGTACTTC; CDR3aa: CASRSGGGFPETQYF
v_gene: TRBV4-1; abundance: -; d_gene: -; j_gene: TRBJ1-3; CDR3nt: TGCGCCAGCGGAGGGAGGGGCTCTGGAAACACCATATATTTT; CDR3aa: CASGGRGSGNTIYF
v_gene: TRBV6-6; abundance: -; d_gene: -; j_gene: TRBJ1-5; CDR3nt: TGTGCCAGCAGTTACGACTTTTCGGTCGTACACAATTTT; CDR3aa: CASSYDFSVVHNF
v_gene: TRBV2; abundance: -; d_gene: -; j_gene: TRBJ2-3; CDR3nt: TGTGCCAGCTCGGGACGCACAGATACGCAGTATTTT; CDR3aa: CASSGRTDTQYF
v_gene: TRBV30; abundance: -; d_gene: -; j_gene: TRBJ1-4; CDR3nt: TGTGCCTGGAGTGAGACAGCAACTAATGAAAAACTGTTTTTT; CDR3aa: CAWSETATNEKLFF
v_gene: TRBV11-3; abundance: once; d_gene: -; j_gene: TRBJ1-5; CDR3nt: TGTGCCAGCAGCTTCGGCAGCAATCAGCCCCAGCATTTT; CDR3aa: CASSFGSNQPQHF
v_gene: TRBV9; abundance: -; d_gene: -; j_gene: TRBJ1-3; CDR3nt: TGTGCCACCCCATCAACTGGACGCTGCTCTGGAAACACCATATATTTT; CDR3aa: CATPSTGRCSGNTIYF
v_gene: TRBV12-5; abundance: few; d_gene: TRBD1; j_gene: TRBJ2-3; CDR3nt: TGTGCTAGTGGTATAGGGACAGGGGCTAGGGCAGATACGCAGTATTTT; CDR3aa: CASGIGTGARADTQYF
v_gene: TRBV28; abundance: -; d_gene: -; j_gene: TRBJ2-6; CDR3nt: TGTGCCAGCACCCCTTGGGATAGGGCGTCGACCTCTGGGGCCAACGTCCTGACTTTC; CDR3aa: CASTPWDRASTSGANVLTF
v_gene: TRBV2; abundance: -; d_gene: -; j_gene: TRBJ1-5; CDR3nt: TGTGCCAGCATATTAGACAGTAGCAATCAGCCCCAGCATTTT; CDR3aa: CASILDSSNQPQHF
v_gene: TRBV28; abundance: -; d_gene: -; j_gene: TRBJ1-2; CDR3nt: TGTGCCAGCAGGTTCAGGGACGGCTACACCTTC; CDR3aa: CASRFRDGYTF
v_gene: TRBV18; abundance: -; d_gene: TRBD1; j_gene: TRBJ1-4; CDR3nt: TGTGCCAGCTCACCACCCGGGACAGGCGAAAAACTGTTTTTT; CDR3aa: CASSPPGTGEKLFF
v_gene: TRBV29-1; abundance: -; d_gene: TRBD2; j_gene: TRBJ2-3; CDR3nt: TGCAGCGTTCAGGGACTAGCGGGGCGCACAGATACGCAGTATTTT; CDR3aa: CSVQGLAGRTDTQYF
v_gene: TRBV19; abundance: -; d_gene: TRBD2; j_gene: TRBJ2-3; CDR3nt: TGTGCCAGTCAGCACCCGGGGGGTCCAGATACGCAGTATTTT; CDR3aa: CASQHPGGPDTQYF
v_gene: TRBV13; abundance: once; d_gene: -; j_gene: TRBJ1-3; CDR3nt: TGTGCCAGCAGCCGGACGGCGAACTCTGGAAACACCATATATTTT; CDR3aa: CASSRTANSGNTIYF
v_gene: TRBV12-3/TRBV12-4; abundance: few; d_gene: -; j_gene: TRBJ2-1; CDR3nt: TGTGCCAGCAGGGGGGACGGCAACAATGAGCAGTTCTTC; CDR3aa: CASRGDGNNEQFF
v_gene: TRBV2; abundance: -; d_gene: -; j_gene: TRBJ1-2; CDR3nt: TGTGCCAGTCTGACAGTCCACTATGGCTACACCTTC; CDR3aa: CASLTVHYGYTF
v_gene: TRBV7-2; abundance: -; d_gene: TRBD2; j_gene: TRBJ2-7; CDR3nt: TGTGCCAGCAGCCCTCCCGGGGGACTAACCTACGAGCAGTACTTC; CDR3aa: CASSPPGGLTYEQYF
v_gene: TRBV11-3; abundance: -; d_gene: -; j_gene: TRBJ2-3; CDR3nt: TGTGCCAGCAGCCCCCGGGGGACAACAGATACGCAGTATTTT; CDR3aa: CASSPRGTTDTQYF
v_gene: TRBV4-1; abundance: -; d_gene: -; j_gene: TRBJ1-5; CDR3nt: TGCGCCAGCAGCCACGGGACCCCAGGACAGCCCCAGCATTTT; CDR3aa: CASSHGTPGQPQHF
v_gene: TRBV19; abundance: once; d_gene: TRBD2; j_gene: TRBJ2-5; CDR3nt: TGTGCCAGTAGTATTGGGACTAGCGGGGGCCAAGAGACCCAGTACTTC; CDR3aa: CASSIGTSGGQETQYF
v_gene: TRBV19; abundance: -; d_gene: -; j_gene: TRBJ1-1; CDR3nt: TGTGCCAGTAGTTCAACCGGTGGTGGCACTGAAGCTTTCTTT; CDR3aa: CASSSTGGGTEAFF